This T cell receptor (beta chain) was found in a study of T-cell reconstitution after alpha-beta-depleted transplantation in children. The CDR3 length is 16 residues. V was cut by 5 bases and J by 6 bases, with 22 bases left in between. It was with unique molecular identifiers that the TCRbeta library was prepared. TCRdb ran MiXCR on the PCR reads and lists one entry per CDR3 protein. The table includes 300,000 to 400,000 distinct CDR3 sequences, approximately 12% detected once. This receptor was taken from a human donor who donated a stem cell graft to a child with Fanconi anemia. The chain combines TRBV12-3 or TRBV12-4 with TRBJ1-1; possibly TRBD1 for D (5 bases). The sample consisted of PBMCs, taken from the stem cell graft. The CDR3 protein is CASSPWGGAGTSEAFF. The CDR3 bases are TGTGCCAGCAGTCCCTGGGGAGGAGCCGGGACCTCTGAAGCTTTCTTT.